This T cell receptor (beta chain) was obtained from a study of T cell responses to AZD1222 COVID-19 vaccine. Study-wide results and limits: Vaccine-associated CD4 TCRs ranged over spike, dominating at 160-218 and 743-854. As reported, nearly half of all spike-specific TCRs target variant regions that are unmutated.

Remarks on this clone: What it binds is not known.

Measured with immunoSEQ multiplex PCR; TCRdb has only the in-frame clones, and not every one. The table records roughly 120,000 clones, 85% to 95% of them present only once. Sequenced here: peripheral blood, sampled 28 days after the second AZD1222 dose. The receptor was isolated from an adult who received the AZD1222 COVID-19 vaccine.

CDR3 sequence reads: CASKGGNEKLFF. The DNA of the CDR3 is TGTGCCAGCAAGGGCGGTAATGAAAAACTGTTTTTT. The gene calls are TRBV12-3 or TRBV12-4 and TRBJ1-4; D not certain. V was clipped by 7 bases and J by 4 bases, with 7 bases between them. This CDR3 has 12 amino acids.